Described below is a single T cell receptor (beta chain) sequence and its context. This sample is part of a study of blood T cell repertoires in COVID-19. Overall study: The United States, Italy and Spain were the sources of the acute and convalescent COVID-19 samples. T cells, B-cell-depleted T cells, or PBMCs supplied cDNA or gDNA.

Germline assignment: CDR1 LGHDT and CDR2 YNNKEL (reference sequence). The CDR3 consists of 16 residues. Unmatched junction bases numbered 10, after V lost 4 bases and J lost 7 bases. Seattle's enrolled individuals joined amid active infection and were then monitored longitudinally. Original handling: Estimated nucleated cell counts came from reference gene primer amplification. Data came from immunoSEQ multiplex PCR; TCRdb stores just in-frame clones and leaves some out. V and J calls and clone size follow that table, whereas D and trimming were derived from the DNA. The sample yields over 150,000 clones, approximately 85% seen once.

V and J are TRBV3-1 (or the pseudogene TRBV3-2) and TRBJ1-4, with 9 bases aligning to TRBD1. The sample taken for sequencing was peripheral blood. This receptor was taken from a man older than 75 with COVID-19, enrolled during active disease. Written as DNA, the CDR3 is TGTGCCAGCAGCCTCATGCCTACAGGGGGCGGTGAAAAACTGTTTTTT. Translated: CASSLMPTGGGEKLFF.